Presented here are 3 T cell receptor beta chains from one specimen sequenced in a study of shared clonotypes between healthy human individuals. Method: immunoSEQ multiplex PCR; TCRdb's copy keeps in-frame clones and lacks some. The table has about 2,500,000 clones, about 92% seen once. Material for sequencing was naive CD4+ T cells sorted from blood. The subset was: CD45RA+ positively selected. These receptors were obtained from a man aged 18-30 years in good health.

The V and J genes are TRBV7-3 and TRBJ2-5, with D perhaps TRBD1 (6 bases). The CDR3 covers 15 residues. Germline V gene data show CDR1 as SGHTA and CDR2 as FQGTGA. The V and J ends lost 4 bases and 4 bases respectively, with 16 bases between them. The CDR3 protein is CASSSGAAVGETQYF. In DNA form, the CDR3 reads TGTGCCAGCAGCTCAGGGGCCGCGGTGGGAGAGACCCAGTACTTC.

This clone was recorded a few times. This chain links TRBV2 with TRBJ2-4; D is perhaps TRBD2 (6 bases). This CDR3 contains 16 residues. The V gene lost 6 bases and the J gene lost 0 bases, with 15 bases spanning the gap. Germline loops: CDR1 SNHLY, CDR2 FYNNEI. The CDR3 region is CASSPEGLLAKNIQYF. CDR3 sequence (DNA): TGTGCCAGCAGCCCGGAGGGTCTCTTAGCCAAAAACATTCAGTACTTC.

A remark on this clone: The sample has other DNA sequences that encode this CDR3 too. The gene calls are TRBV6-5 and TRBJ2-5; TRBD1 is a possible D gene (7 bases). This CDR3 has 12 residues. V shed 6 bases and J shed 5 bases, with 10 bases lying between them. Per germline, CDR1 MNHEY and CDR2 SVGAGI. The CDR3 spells CASSRGAETQYF. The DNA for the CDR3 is TGTGCCAGCAGCAGGGGGGCCGAGACCCAGTACTTC.